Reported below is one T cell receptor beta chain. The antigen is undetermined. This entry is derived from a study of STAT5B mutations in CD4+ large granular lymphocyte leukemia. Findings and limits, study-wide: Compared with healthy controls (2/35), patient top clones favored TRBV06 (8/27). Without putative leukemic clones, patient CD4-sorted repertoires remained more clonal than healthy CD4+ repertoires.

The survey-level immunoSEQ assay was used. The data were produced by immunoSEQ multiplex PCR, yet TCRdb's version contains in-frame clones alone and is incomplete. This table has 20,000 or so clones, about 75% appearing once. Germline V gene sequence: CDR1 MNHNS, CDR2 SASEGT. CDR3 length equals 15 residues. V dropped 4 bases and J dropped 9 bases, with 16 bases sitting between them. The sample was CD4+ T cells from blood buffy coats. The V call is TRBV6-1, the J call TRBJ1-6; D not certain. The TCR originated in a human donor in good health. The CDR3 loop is CASSGTGGLVSPLHF. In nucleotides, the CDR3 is TGTGCCAGCAGTGGGACTGGAGGACTGGTTTCACCCCTCCACTTT.